One sample yielded the 20 T cell receptor beta chains listed below, sequenced in a study of T cells in Graves' hyperthyroidism and ophthalmopathy. Template material for amplifying TCR beta CDR3 regions consisted of RNA transcripts. The TCR CDR3 first-round RT-PCR relied on the HTBI primer set. MiXCR, applied by TCRdb to the multiplex PCR reads, yields one record per CDR3 protein. The sample carries roughly 660,000 distinct CDR3 sequences, around 15% recorded once. Sequencing was carried out using blood. Every receptor here comes from a man between 45 and 60 years old with Graves' hyperthyroidism.

V usage is TRBV28 and J usage is TRBJ1-5; D unclear. Looked up from germline, CDR1 is MDHEN and CDR2 is SYDVKM. The germline V and J ends were trimmed by 2 bases and 1 base, with 15 bases remaining between them. The CDR3 sequence is 17 residues long. The CDR3 is CASSLSAFGPSNQPQHF. CDR3 sequence (DNA): TGTGCCAGCAGTTTAAGTGCATTCGGACCGAGCAATCAGCCCCAGCATTTT.

This chain uses TRBV6-2 or TRBV6-3 with TRBJ2-5; no clear D gene. CDR1 is MNHEY and CDR2 is SVGEGT in the germline V gene. V dropped 6 bases and J dropped 4 bases, with 6 bases sitting between them. This CDR3 spans 11 amino acids. In DNA form, the CDR3 reads TGTGCCAGCAGATGGACAGAGACCCAGTACTTC. This translates into CASRWTETQYF.

This clonotype was counted only a few times. The J gene is TRBJ2-7, the V gene TRBV24-1; 8 nucleotides match TRBD2. CDR1 and CDR2 (germline): KGHDR, SFDVKD. The V and J ends lost 1 base and 1 base, in that order; junction bases with no gene match: 5. The CDR3 contains 16 residues. The CDR3 is CATSDFGLALSYEQYF. The CDR3 coding sequence is TGTGCCACCAGTGATTTCGGACTAGCTCTTTCCTACGAGCAGTACTTC.

This clonotype showed up just once. This sequence may be a read error, since a much larger clone differs from it by one base. This chain joins TRBV11-2 and TRBJ2-1; possible D gene TRBD1, 5 bases. CDR1 is SGHAT and CDR2 is FQNNGV in the germline V gene. This CDR3 is 17 amino acids long. V lost 7 bases, J lost 8 bases, and 27 bases lay in between. The CDR3, as DNA: TGTGCCAGCAACTTTCCCGAAGGGGTCCCATCGATTCATGAGCAGTTCTTC. Its protein is CASNFPEGVPSIHEQFF.

CDR3 nucleotide sequence: TGTGCCAGCAGTTCTGGGACTAGCGGCGGGGAGCTGTTTTTT. Translation: CASSSGTSGGELFF. The rearrangement uses TRBV6-5 and TRBJ2-2; 11 positions match TRBD2. Germline CDR1 MNHEY, CDR2 SVGAGI. CDR3 size: 14 residues. Losses at the gene ends were 4 bases for V and 7 bases for J; bases not matched to a gene: 2.

This chain joins TRBV12-5 and TRBJ1-2; D remains unclear. CDR1 is LGHNT and CDR2 is FRNRAP in the germline V gene. This CDR3 is 14 amino acids long. V lost 6 bases to trimming and J lost 8 bases, with 19 bases between them. The CDR3 loop reads CASGRDSSRSGYTF. The CDR3 DNA reads as TGTGCTAGTGGGCGCGACTCAAGTAGATCCGGCTACACCTTC.

This clonotype came up a few times. The rearrangement links TRBV7-2 to TRBJ1-3; D is possibly TRBD1 (5 bases). This CDR3 contains 11 residues. V gave up 5 bases and J gave up 14 bases, with 13 bases separating them. Germline V gene lookup returns CDR1 SGHTA and CDR2 FQGNSA. The CDR3 DNA reads as TGTGCCAGCAGCATTCCGGGACGGTTATATTTT. Its protein is CASSIPGRLYF.

The CDR3 is CASSRGVRNEQFF. In nucleotides, the CDR3 is TGTGCCAGCAGCCGTGGGGTTCGCAATGAGCAGTTCTTC. The J gene is TRBJ2-1, the V gene TRBV6-2 or TRBV6-3; no definite D call. V was clipped by 6 bases and J by 6 bases, with 12 bases between them. The CDR3 has 13 amino acids. Looked up from germline, CDR1 is MNHEY and CDR2 is SVGEGT.

In this sample, this clonotype turned up many times. The junction does not match germline at one end; this may be a read error. The gene calls are TRBV2 and TRBJ2-2; the match to TRBD2 covers 10 bases. Germline V gene data show CDR1 as SNHLY and CDR2 as FYNNEI. There are 16 residues in the CDR3. The CDR3 region has the DNA TGTGCCGGCAGGACTAGCGGTATCGCGAACACCGGGGAGCTGTTTTTT. Its translation is CAGRTSGIANTGELFF.

The sample holds one count of this clonotype. A read error may explain this, as a much larger clone is one base away. The rearrangement uses TRBV9 and TRBJ2-3; 9 bases align to TRBD2. The V segment lost 0 bases and the J segment 3 bases; nucleotides outside the gene matches: 5. The germline CDR1 and CDR2 sequences are SGDLS and YYNGEE. CDR3 length: 16 amino acids. In DNA, the CDR3 is TGTGCCAGCAGCGTAGAAGCGGGAGGAGTGACAGATACGCAGTATTTT. This sequence encodes CASSVEAGGVTDTQYF. Drawing the rest from reference TRBV9 and TRBJ2-3, the complete variable domain is DSGVTQTPKHLITATGQRVTLRCSPRSGDLSVYWYQQSLDQGLQFLIQYYNGEERAKGNILERFSAQQFPDLHSELNLSSLELGDSALYFCASSVEAGGVTDTQYFGPGTRLTVL.

At least ten counts were recorded for this clonotype. V and J are TRBV11-2 and TRBJ2-1; 11 bases map to TRBD2. Trimming cost V 6 bases and J 6 bases; bases outside gene matches: 16. The CDR3 totals 18 residues. Germline assignment: CDR1 SGHAT and CDR2 FQNNGV. As DNA, the CDR3 is TGTGCCAGCAGTCCAGAGGGGCTAGCGGGAGGTACACTCAATGAGCAGTTCTTC. As protein: CASSPEGLAGGTLNEQFF.

This clonotype was observed at least ten times. The rearrangement uses TRBV3-1 and TRBJ1-1; tentative D call: TRBD1 (6 bases). The CDR3 runs 15 residues. V lost 0 bases and J lost 7, with 15 bases in between. Germline assignment: CDR1 LGHDT and CDR2 YNNKEL (reference sequence). The CDR3 region has the DNA TGTGCCAGCAGCCAAGATACGGGGGCAGGCGGTGAAGCTTTCTTT. This translates into CASSQDTGAGGEAFF. The whole variable domain, remainder taken from reference TRBV3-1 and TRBJ1-1, is DTAVSQTPKYLVTQMGNDKSIKCEQNLGHDTMYWYKQDSKKFLKIMFSYNNKELIINETVPNRFSPKSPDKAHLNLHINSLELGDSAVYFCASSQDTGAGGEAFFGQGTRLTVV.

This clonotype was counted between two and nine times. The V gene is TRBV30, the J gene TRBJ2-3; D possibly corresponds to TRBD1 (5 bases). Per the germline V gene, CDR1 is GTSNPN and CDR2 is SVGIG (reference sequence). Trimming pared 4 bases from V and 1 base from J, leaving 9 bases between. The CDR3 contains 13 residues. For the CDR3, the DNA is TGTGCCTGGATCCAGGGTGGCACAGATACGCAGTATTTT. This translates into CAWIQGGTDTQYF.

This clonotype was seen a few times. V is TRBV5-4 and J is TRBJ2-3; D is unclear. CDR3 length: 15 residues. Deletions cut 2 bases from V and 3 bases from J, with 13 bases between. Germline CDR1 reads SGHNT; CDR2 reads YYREEE (reference sequence). The CDR3 spells CASSLGQPQTDTQYF. CDR3 nucleotide sequence: TGTGCCAGCAGCTTAGGGCAACCGCAGACAGATACGCAGTATTTT.

This clonotype was seen many times. The rearrangement joins TRBV30 to TRBJ1-1; D gene uncertain. CDR3 length: 13 amino acids. Germline V gives CDR1 GTSNPN, CDR2 SVGIG (reference sequence). Trimming took 3 bases from V and 1 from J, leaving 9 bases between them. CDR3 DNA: TGTGCCTGGAGCGCTACACCGAACACTGAAGCTTTCTTT. Translating it yields CAWSATPNTEAFF.

This clonotype was detected ten times or more. This chain links TRBV3-1 with TRBJ2-3; 9 positions match TRBD2. There are 14 residues in the CDR3. V trimming: 4 bases; J trimming: 7 bases; junction bases outside the gene matches: 6. Germline loops: CDR1 LGHDT, CDR2 YNNKEL (reference sequence). CDR3 nucleotides: TGTGCCAGCAGCCCTATAGCGGGAGAGAATACGCAGTATTTT. Its protein product is CASSPIAGENTQYF.

The table lists this clonotype with many counts. The V call is TRBV2, the J call TRBJ1-5, with 8 bases aligning to TRBD1. The V segment lost 6 bases and the J segment 7 bases; nucleotides outside the gene matches: 8. Germline-derived CDR1 and CDR2 are SNHLY and FYNNEI. CDR3 length: 14 amino acids. The CDR3 spells CASSETGVQQPQHF. The CDR3 DNA is TGTGCCAGCAGCGAGACAGGGGTGCAGCAGCCCCAGCATTTT. Drawing the rest from reference TRBV2 and TRBJ1-5, the complete variable domain is EPEVTQTPSHQVTQMGQEVILRCVPISNHLYFYWYRQILGQKVEFLVSFYNNEISEKSEIFDDQFSVERPDGSNFTLKIRSTKLEDSAMYFCASSETGVQQPQHFGDGTRLSIL.

This clonotype was observed many times. The chain uses TRBV27 and TRBJ1-1; D might be TRBD1 (5 bases). Trimming removed 3 bases at V and 2 bases at J, with 10 bases between. Germline V gene data show CDR1 as MNHEY and CDR2 as SMNVEV (reference sequence). CDR3 length: 14 amino acids. The CDR3 sequence is CASSFADTNTEAFF. Here the CDR3 DNA reads TGTGCCAGCAGTTTCGCGGACACAAACACTGAAGCTTTCTTT.

This clonotype was seen a few times. The chain combines TRBV27 with TRBJ2-7; maybe TRBD2 (7 bases). The CDR3 is 17 residues long. Trimming cost V 0 bases and J 2 bases, with 17 bases left between them. Germline V gives CDR1 MNHEY, CDR2 SMNVEV (reference sequence). The CDR3 bases are TGTGCCAGCAGTTTATCCGCAGGGGAGGGTCTTCCCTACGAGCAGTACTTC. Translation gives CASSLSAGEGLPYEQYF.

This clonotype was counted at least ten times. The chain employs TRBV11-2 and TRBJ2-5; 11 bases line up with TRBD2. The CDR3 totals 16 residues. The V segment lost 1 base and the J segment 4 bases; nucleotides outside the gene matches: 5. Germline V gives CDR1 SGHAT, CDR2 FQNNGV. In DNA, the CDR3 is TGTGCCAGCAGCTTAGTCGGACTAGCGGGCGCAGAGACCCAGTACTTC. It is translated as CASSLVGLAGAETQYF.